A single sample is the source of the 3 T cell receptor beta chains below, sequenced in a study of cytomegalovirus exposure and HLA in healthy donors. It was with 60 Vbeta and 13 Jbeta primers that the PCR ran. The data were produced by immunoSEQ multiplex PCR, yet TCRdb's version contains in-frame clones alone and is incomplete. Here the sample table reports around 120,000 clones. Sequencing used PBMCs. Receptors were obtained from a man younger than 35 in good health and CMV-seronegative.

The chain links TRBV5-4 to TRBJ1-2, with D possibly being TRBD1 (5 bases). The germline V gene encodes CDR1 SGHNT and CDR2 YYREEE (reference sequence). This CDR3 region has 13 residues. Trimming took 7 bases from V and 4 from J, leaving 14 bases between them. Written as DNA, the CDR3 is TGTGCCAGCCGAGGGGAGGCCATCTATGGCTACACCTTC. This sequence encodes CASRGEAIYGYTF.

The V gene is TRBV5-1, the J gene TRBJ2-3, with D maybe TRBD2 (6 bases). The CDR3 contains 16 residues. The V gene lost 1 base and the J gene lost 8 bases, with 20 bases spanning the gap. The germline V gene encodes CDR1 SGHRS and CDR2 YFSETQ. The CDR3 DNA follows: TGCGCCAGCAGCTTGATGCAGGGTGGTTCCGGGGGTACGCAGTATTTT. Protein sequence: CASSLMQGGSGGTQYF.

The J gene is TRBJ1-2, the V gene TRBV2, with unresolved D. Germline V gene sequence: CDR1 SNHLY, CDR2 FYNNEI. The CDR3 sequence is 13 residues long. V lost 6 bases and J lost 2, with 10 bases in between. The CDR3 region has the DNA TGTGCCAGCAGCCTCCCTAAAAACTATGGCTACACCTTC. As protein: CASSLPKNYGYTF.